The T cell receptor beta chain under discussion was sequenced for a study of technical replicates of blood from several donors. Measured with immunoSEQ multiplex PCR; TCRdb has only the in-frame clones, and not every one. This sample has 80,000 or so clones, with approximately 94% found just once. J lost 3 bases, V lost 1 base, and 8 bases had no gene match. Germline V CDR1 and CDR2: SGHRS, YFSETQ. This CDR3 has 16 amino acids. The clonotype originates from a human donor in good health. Sequences were obtained from T cells isolated from PBMCs. The V and J genes are TRBV5-1 and TRBJ2-7; 9 positions match TRBD1. The CDR3 DNA follows: TGCGCCAGCAGCTTGAGGGAACAGGGGGCCAACTACGAGCAGTACTTC. Translating it yields CASSLREQGANYEQYF.